This T cell receptor (beta chain) emerged from a study of OX40 agonist ivuxolimab in advanced cancers. The overall study: Ivuxolimab, an agonistic anti-OX40 (CD134) antibody, was given to patients. At doses from 0.01 to 10 mg/kg, patients were given intravenous ivuxolimab every 2 weeks. A male proportion of about 86% was recorded, with mean age about 60 years and range about 23 to 90.

On this clone: Antigen specificity is unknown.

With 3 bases removed from V and 0 bases from J, the gap between germline ends came to 9 bases. The length of the CDR3 is 16 residues. The V gene's germline CDR1 is SGHTA and CDR2 FQGNSA. Points from the study as a whole: Also present in some nonresponders was a low level of normalized T-cell clonal expansion.

Clones were sequenced by immunoSEQ multiplex PCR, and TCRdb holds only the in-frame ones, with some missing. The table records under 110,000 clones, less than 95% of them present only once. This clonotype was obtained from an adult with an advanced solid tumor such as melanoma, head and neck, liver or kidney cancer. The J gene is TRBJ1-6, the V gene TRBV7-2; D unclear. This specimen consisted of CD4+ or CD8+ T cells sorted from blood, obtained in a trial of the OX40 agonist ivuxolimab. CDR3 nucleotides: TGTGCCAGCAGCTTGGCAGCAAGCTCCTATAATTCACCCCTCCACTTT. It is translated as CASSLAASSYNSPLHF.